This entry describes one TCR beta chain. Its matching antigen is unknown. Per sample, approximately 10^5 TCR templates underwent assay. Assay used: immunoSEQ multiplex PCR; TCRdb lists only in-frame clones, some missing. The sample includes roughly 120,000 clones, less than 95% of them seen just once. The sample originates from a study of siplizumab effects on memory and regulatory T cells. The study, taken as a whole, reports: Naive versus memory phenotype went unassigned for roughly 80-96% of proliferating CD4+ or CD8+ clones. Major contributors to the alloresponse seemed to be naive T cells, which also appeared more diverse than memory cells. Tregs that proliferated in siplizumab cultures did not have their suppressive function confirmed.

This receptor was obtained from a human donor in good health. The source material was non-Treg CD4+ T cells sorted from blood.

The CDR3 DNA is TGTGCCAGCAGCCCGTTGGGGGGGTACACTGAAGCTTTCTTT. Its protein is CASSPLGGYTEAFF. This chain joins TRBV7-8 and TRBJ1-1; TRBD1 is a possible D gene (5 bases). CDR3 size: 14 residues. Germline V gene data show CDR1 as SGHVS and CDR2 as FQNEAQ. Between the trimmed V and J ends, which lost 5 bases and 3 bases, there was a span of 13 bases.